This TCR beta chain comes out of a study of blood T cell repertoires in COVID-19. Overall study context: Nucleic acid was either cDNA or gDNA, and it came from T cells, B-cell-depleted T cells, or PBMCs.

Produced via immunoSEQ multiplex PCR; TCRdb's table is partial and in-frame only. The sample gives approximately 250,000 clones, 83% of which show up once; 7.4% is in the top ten. In germline, CDR1 is SQVTM, CDR2 ANQGSEA. After removal of 7 bases from V and 5 bases from J, the junction contained 3 bases not matched to a gene. The CDR3 consists of 12 residues. The receptor was isolated from a woman between 50 and 59 years old with acute or convalescent COVID-19. The chain employs TRBV29-1 and TRBJ2-7, with 12 bases that match TRBD1. The sequenced sample was peripheral blood. The CDR3 sequence is CSGGTGGNEQYF. CDR3 in DNA: TGCAGCGGGGGGACAGGGGGCAACGAGCAGTACTTC.